The 30 T cell receptor beta chains listed next were all sequenced from one sample in a study of T-cell reconstitution after alpha-beta-depleted transplantation in children. Construction of the TCRbeta library involved unique molecular identifiers. TCRdb passed the PCR reads through MiXCR, listing each CDR3 protein once. The table records approximately 500,000 distinct CDR3 sequences, 25% to 30% of them present only once. The specimen comprised PBMCs, sampled before TCRalphabeta/CD19-depleted stem cell transplant. The origin of the receptors is a boy under two years old with Wiskott-Aldrich syndrome, due to receive a stem cell transplant.

This chain links TRBV20-1 with TRBJ2-4, with a tentative D call TRBD2 (5 bases). CDR3 length equals 18 residues. V lost 0 bases, J lost 0 bases, and 18 bases lay in between. The germline V gene has CDR1 DFQATT and CDR2 SNEGSKA (reference sequence). The CDR3 is CSARDEGPVVLAKNIQYF. The CDR3 DNA follows: TGCAGTGCTAGAGATGAGGGCCCCGTCGTTCTAGCCAAAAACATTCAGTACTTC.

The V gene is TRBV7-9, the J gene TRBJ2-6; 9 bases fit TRBD1. The CDR3 runs 16 residues. Looked up from germline, CDR1 is SEHNR and CDR2 is FQNEAQ (reference sequence). V lost 2 bases and J lost 4; bases outside the gene matches: 3. The CDR3 sequence is CASSLTGGPGANVLTF. As DNA, the CDR3 is TGTGCCAGCAGCTTAACAGGGGGCCCCGGGGCCAACGTCCTGACTTTC.

The V call is TRBV6-5, the J call TRBJ2-1, with D possibly TRBD2 on 5 matching bases. The V gene lost 0 bases and the J gene lost 5 bases, with 8 bases spanning the gap. Germline values: CDR1 MNHEY, CDR2 SVGAGI. The CDR3 runs 14 residues. The CDR3, as DNA: TGTGCCAGCAGTTACTCGAGGGTTAACAATGAGCAGTTCTTC. It translates to CASSYSRVNNEQFF.

This rearrangement joins TRBV29-1 to TRBJ2-2; maybe TRBD1 (5 bases). Trimming removed 5 bases from V and 5 bases from J, with 6 bases in between. Germline CDR1 and CDR2: SQVTM and ANQGSEA. The CDR3 has 11 amino acids. CDR3 DNA: TGCAGCGTTAAGGGGACCGGGGAGCTGTTTTTT. It codes for CSVKGTGELFF.

The chain combines TRBV25-1 with TRBJ2-3; D might be TRBD2 (6 bases). Germline V lookup: CDR1 MGHDK, CDR2 SYGVNS. This CDR3 region has 16 residues. Trimming removed 3 bases at V and 4 bases at J, with 17 bases between. CDR3 residues: CASSDAVGLRSDTQYF. CDR3 nucleotide sequence: TGTGCCAGCAGTGACGCGGTTGGACTAAGGTCAGATACGCAGTATTTT. Together with reference TRBV25-1 and TRBJ2-3, the CDR3 gives the full variable domain: EADIYQTPRYLVIGTGKKITLECSQTMGHDKMYWYQQDPGMELHLIHYSYGVNSTEKGDLSSESTVSRIRTEHFPLTLESARPSHTSQYLCASSDAVGLRSDTQYFGPGTRLTVL.

This clonotype has only a few counts. The chain is built from TRBV7-3 and TRBJ2-5; unclear D gene. V was clipped by 5 bases and J by 5 bases, with 18 bases between them. Germline V gene data show CDR1 as SGHTA and CDR2 as FQGTGA. The CDR3 sequence is 15 residues long. Here the CDR3 DNA reads TGTGCCAGCAGCCCAGGACGCCGCCGAGCGGAGACCCAGTACTTC. This translates into CASSPGRRRAETQYF.

This clonotype was counted only a few times. The V gene is TRBV5-5, the J gene TRBJ2-5; D ambiguous. The V end lost 4 bases, the J end lost 1 base, and 8 bases lay between the germline ends. The germline V gene encodes CDR1 SGHKS and CDR2 YYEKEE (reference sequence). CDR3 length: 13 residues. The CDR3 bases are TGTGCCAGCAGCCCAGCCTCCCAAGAGACCCAGTACTTC. This gives the protein CASSPASQETQYF.

The CDR3 sequence is CSAYQHGTASTGELFF. The DNA of the CDR3 is TGCAGTGCGTACCAGCATGGGACAGCGTCAACCGGGGAGCTGTTTTTT. The chain recombines TRBV20-1 with TRBJ2-2; 7 bases are shared with TRBD1. The CDR3 length is 16 residues. The V and J ends lost 6 bases and 5 bases, in that order; junction bases with no gene match: 15. Germline V gene lookup returns CDR1 DFQATT and CDR2 SNEGSKA (reference sequence).

The sample holds a few counts of this clonotype. The chain joins TRBV20-1 to TRBJ2-3, with a tentative D call TRBD1 (6 bases). V was shortened by 4 bases and J by 5 bases, with 16 bases between the two germline ends. Germline assignment: CDR1 DFQATT and CDR2 SNEGSKA (reference sequence). The CDR3 covers 14 residues. CDR3 sequence reads: CSANRDIWEDTQYF. The CDR3 DNA is TGCAGTGCTAACCGGGACATTTGGGAAGATACGCAGTATTTT.

The sample holds a few counts of this clonotype. The V call is TRBV5-1, the J call TRBJ1-1; D gene uncertain. Germline V gives CDR1 SGHRS, CDR2 YFSETQ. The V and J ends lost 0 bases and 1 base respectively, with 10 bases between them. This CDR3 region has 15 residues. CDR3 in DNA: TGCGCCAGCAGCTTGGACTCATTCGGGAACACTGAAGCTTTCTTT. It yields the protein CASSLDSFGNTEAFF.

This rearrangement joins TRBV12-3 or TRBV12-4 to TRBJ1-1, with a weak D call TRBD1 (6 bases). V lost 1 base to trimming and J lost 6 bases, with 18 bases between them. The CDR3 has 16 amino acids. The CDR3 spells CASSLGVGGPGPEAFF. As DNA, the CDR3 is TGTGCCAGCAGTTTAGGGGTAGGGGGACCCGGACCTGAAGCTTTCTTT.

This sequence joins TRBV5-1 and TRBJ1-1, with 7 bases fitting TRBD1. This CDR3 spans 15 amino acids. The V gene end was trimmed by 0 bases and the J gene end by 5 bases; junction bases not matched to a gene: 7. The germline CDR1 and CDR2 sequences are SGHRS and YFSETQ. The CDR3 spells CASSLATGSATEAFF. The CDR3 region has the DNA TGCGCCAGCAGCTTGGCGACAGGGTCTGCAACTGAAGCTTTCTTT. Looking up the rest from reference TRBV5-1 and TRBJ1-1 gives the full variable domain: KAGVTQTPRYLIKTRGQQVTLSCSPISGHRSVSWYQQTPGQGLQFLFEYFSETQRNKGNFPGRFSGRQFSNSRSEMNVSTLELGDSALYLCASSLATGSATEAFFGQGTRLTVV.

This chain links TRBV10-3 with TRBJ1-2; a weak D match, TRBD1 (6 bases). Per germline, CDR1 ENHRY and CDR2 SYGVKD. This CDR3 contains 13 residues. V dropped 7 bases and J dropped 4 bases, with 13 bases sitting between them. CDR3 sequence: CAIKDSFSYGYTF. CDR3 sequence (DNA): TGTGCCATCAAGGACAGCTTCAGCTATGGCTACACCTTC.

Only a few counts were recorded for this clonotype. The J gene is TRBJ2-1, the V gene TRBV9, with a tentative D call TRBD2 (6 bases). The CDR3 runs 12 residues. CDR1 is SGDLS and CDR2 is YYNGEE in the germline V gene. V was clipped by 10 bases and J by 3 bases, with 11 bases between them. CDR3 loop: CAAGSYYNEQFF. In DNA, the CDR3 is TGTGCCGCCGGGAGCTACTACAATGAGCAGTTCTTC.

V is TRBV5-1 and J is TRBJ2-5; D remains ambiguous. Germline V gene sequence: CDR1 SGHRS, CDR2 YFSETQ. This CDR3 contains 15 residues. V was shortened by 0 bases and J by 3 bases, with 12 bases between the two germline ends. CDR3 DNA sequence: TGCGCCAGCAGCTTGGTATGGTCGGCAAAAGAGACCCAGTACTTC. It is translated as CASSLVWSAKETQYF.

A few counts support this clonotype. The chain employs TRBV4-1 and TRBJ2-5, with D perhaps matching TRBD1 (5 bases). Trimming pared 0 bases from V and 2 bases from J, leaving 10 bases between. CDR3 length equals 15 residues. Germline assignment: CDR1 MGHRA and CDR2 YSYEKL. CDR3 sequence: CASSQDRTLQETQYF. In DNA, the CDR3 is TGCGCCAGCAGCCAAGACAGGACACTTCAAGAGACCCAGTACTTC.

The sample holds a few counts of this clonotype. This rearrangement joins TRBV2 to TRBJ2-1; D not resolved. With 4 bases removed from V and 1 base from J, the gap between germline ends came to 8 bases. The CDR3 is 14 residues long. Germline V lookup: CDR1 SNHLY, CDR2 FYNNEI. The CDR3 nucleotides read TGTGCCAGCAGTGGTTGGTCGTCCTACAATGAGCAGTTCTTC. Translating gives CASSGWSSYNEQFF. The whole variable domain, remainder taken from reference TRBV2 and TRBJ2-1, is EPEVTQTPSHQVTQMGQEVILRCVPISNHLYFYWYRQILGQKVEFLVSFYNNEISEKSEIFDDQFSVERPDGSNFTLKIRSTKLEDSAMYFCASSGWSSYNEQFFGPGTRLTVL.

This clonotype has only a few counts. The chain couples TRBV18 to TRBJ2-5; possible D gene TRBD2, 5 bases. The CDR3 is made up of 16 amino acids. Between the trimmed V and J ends, which lost 0 bases and 2 bases, there was a span of 13 bases. Per the germline V gene, CDR1 is KGHSH and CDR2 is LQKENI. Here the CDR3 DNA reads TGTGCCAGCTCACCACCGTCTAGCCGACAACAAGAGACCCAGTACTTC. It yields the protein CASSPPSSRQQETQYF.

This clonotype turned up a few times. The chain is built from TRBV5-1 and TRBJ2-2; 7 bases line up with TRBD1. This CDR3 contains 15 residues. CDR1 SGHRS and CDR2 YFSETQ come from the germline V gene. Trimming cost V 2 bases and J 3 bases; bases outside gene matches: 4. The DNA for the CDR3 is TGCGCCAGCAGCTTACGGACAGGCTACACCGGGGAGCTGTTTTTT. Its protein is CASSLRTGYTGELFF.

The gene calls are TRBV14 and TRBJ1-1; D ambiguous. Germline CDR1 is SGHDN and CDR2 is FVKESK. Trimming shortened V by 2 bases and J by 1 base, and 5 bases separated the two germline ends. The CDR3 is 13 amino acids. CDR3 nucleotides: TGTGCCAGCAGCCAACACCGGAACACTGAAGCTTTCTTT. Protein product: CASSQHRNTEAFF. The full variable domain, rest sourced from reference TRBV14 and TRBJ1-1, is EAGVTQFPSHSVIEKGQTVTLRCDPISGHDNLYWYRRVMGKEIKFLLHFVKESKQDESGMPNNRFLAERTGGTYSTLKVQPAELEDSGVYFCASSQHRNTEAFFGQGTRLTVV.

This chain joins TRBV27 and TRBJ1-5; a weak D match, TRBD1 (5 bases). V was cut by 5 bases and J by 6 bases, with 17 bases left in between. The CDR3 is 15 amino acids. CDR1 MNHEY and CDR2 SMNVEV come from the germline V gene (reference sequence). DNA for the CDR3: TGTGCCAGCAGTCCCGGGACTCAAAGTCGTCAGCCCCAGCATTTT. Translation gives CASSPGTQSRQPQHF.

In this sample, this clonotype turned up a few times. The rearrangement links TRBV5-1 to TRBJ2-1; 7 positions agree with TRBD2. The J segment lost 8 bases and the V segment lost 4 bases, leaving 9 bases of the junction unmatched. The CDR3 spans 14 residues. CDR1 and CDR2 from the germline V gene are SGHRS and YFSETQ. The CDR3 DNA follows: TGCGCCAGCAGCCCTGGACTAGTTTGGGATGAGCAGTTCTTC. It encodes CASSPGLVWDEQFF. Drawing the rest from reference TRBV5-1 and TRBJ2-1, the complete variable domain is KAGVTQTPRYLIKTRGQQVTLSCSPISGHRSVSWYQQTPGQGLQFLFEYFSETQRNKGNFPGRFSGRQFSNSRSEMNVSTLELGDSALYLCASSPGLVWDEQFFGPGTRLTVL.

There are a few counts of this clonotype. The V gene is TRBV7-3, the J gene TRBJ1-5; TRBD1 is a possible D gene (6 bases). The V gene lost 5 bases and the J gene lost 1 base, with 21 bases spanning the gap. Germline CDR1 SGHTA, CDR2 FQGTGA. The CDR3 has 18 residues. The CDR3 nucleotides read TGTGCCAGCAGCACAGGACTGCTTAGGGGGGTAAGCAATCAGCCCCAGCATTTT. Translating it yields CASSTGLLRGVSNQPQHF. The variable domain in full, with the rest retrieved from reference TRBV7-3 and TRBJ1-5, is GAGVSQTPSNKVTEKGKYVELRCDPISGHTALYWYRQSLGQGPEFLIYFQGTGAADDSGLPNDRFFAVRPEGSVSTLKIQRTERGDSAVYLCASSTGLLRGVSNQPQHFGDGTRLSIL.

The rearrangement uses TRBV27 and TRBJ2-1; 8 positions match TRBD2. CDR1 and CDR2 (germline): MNHEY, SMNVEV (reference sequence). This CDR3 has 16 residues. V shed 2 bases and J 2 bases; nucleotides not matched to a gene: 5. The chain's CDR3 is CASSLRAGVTYNEQFF. CDR3 coding DNA: TGTGCCAGCAGTTTAAGAGCGGGAGTTACCTACAATGAGCAGTTCTTC.

This clonotype was seen more than once but under ten times. V gene TRBV7-9 combines with J gene TRBJ1-5; D is uncertain. V was pared by 0 bases and J by 7 bases, with 10 bases between. Looked up from germline, CDR1 is SEHNR and CDR2 is FQNEAQ (reference sequence). The CDR3 loop spans 14 amino acids. CDR3 bases: TGTGCCAGCAGCTTAGCTGGGGTTCGACAGCCCCAGCATTTT. It translates to CASSLAGVRQPQHF. Full variable domain (outside the CDR3, taken from reference TRBV7-9 and TRBJ1-5): DTGVSQNPRHKITKRGQNVTFRCDPISEHNRLYWYRQTLGQGPEFLTYFQNEAQLEKSRLLSDRFSAERPKGSFSTLEIQRTEQGDSAMYLCASSLAGVRQPQHFGDGTRLSIL.

The chain recombines TRBV7-9 with TRBJ2-1; the D gene is possibly TRBD2 (6 bases). The V and J ends lost 1 base and 8 bases respectively, with 15 bases between them. Germline V gene sequence: CDR1 SEHNR, CDR2 FQNEAQ (reference sequence). This CDR3 spans 15 amino acids. The CDR3: CASSLVVRDGDEQFF. The CDR3, as DNA: TGTGCCAGCAGCTTAGTGGTGCGGGATGGGGATGAGCAGTTCTTC.

This clonotype was observed a handful of times. The genes are TRBV16 and TRBJ2-2; D assignment may be TRBD1 or TRBD2 (5 bases each). This CDR3 has 16 residues. V was shortened by 0 bases and J by 2 bases, with 10 bases between the two germline ends. Germline CDR1 is KGHSY and CDR2 is FQNENV. The CDR3 DNA reads TGTGCCAGCAGCCAATCTGGGGGTTCTAACACCGGGGAGCTGTTTTTT. Translated: CASSQSGGSNTGELFF.

This clonotype was seen a handful of times. The chain uses TRBV27 and TRBJ1-2; possibly TRBD1 for D (5 bases). Germline CDR1 and CDR2: MNHEY and SMNVEV (reference sequence). V was clipped by 6 bases and J by 5 bases, with 22 bases between them. The CDR3 has 16 amino acids. The CDR3, as DNA: TGTGCCAGCAGGAGAGATTTCGTCGGAGGGGCATATGGCTACACCTTC. This encodes CASRRDFVGGAYGYTF.

This clonotype was seen a single time. This chain's CDR3 is CASSEATGKGQETQYF. In nucleotides, the CDR3 is TGTGCCAGCAGTGAAGCTACAGGGAAGGGCCAAGAGACCCAGTACTTC. V gene TRBV2 combines with J gene TRBJ2-5; possibly TRBD1 for D (6 bases). CDR1 SNHLY and CDR2 FYNNEI come from the germline V gene. V was pared by 0 bases and J by 1 base, with 12 bases between. CDR3 length equals 16 residues.

This clonotype was counted between two and nine times. V and J are TRBV7-7 and TRBJ2-1; 9 bases agree with TRBD2. Unmatched junction bases numbered 4, after V lost 4 bases and J lost 6 bases. Germline V gene sequence: CDR1 SSHAT, CDR2 FNYEAQ (reference sequence). The CDR3 contains 14 residues. The CDR3 DNA reads TGTGCCAGCAGCTCCAGCGGGAGGACCAATGAGCAGTTCTTC. As protein: CASSSSGRTNEQFF.